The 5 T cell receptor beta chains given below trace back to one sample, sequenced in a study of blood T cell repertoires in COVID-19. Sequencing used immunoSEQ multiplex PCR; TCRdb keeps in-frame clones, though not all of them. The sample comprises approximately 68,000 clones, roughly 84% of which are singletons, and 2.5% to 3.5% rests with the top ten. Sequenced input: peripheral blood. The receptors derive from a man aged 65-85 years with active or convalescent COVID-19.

The CDR3 here is CASTTGTPEAFF. In DNA, the CDR3 is TGTGCCAGCACCACAGGGACCCCTGAAGCTTTCTTT. The chain couples TRBV28 to TRBJ1-1; a possible D gene is TRBD1 (6 bases). V was cut by 7 bases and J by 6 bases, with 12 bases left in between. The CDR3 runs to 12 residues. Germline V gives CDR1 MDHEN, CDR2 SYDVKM.

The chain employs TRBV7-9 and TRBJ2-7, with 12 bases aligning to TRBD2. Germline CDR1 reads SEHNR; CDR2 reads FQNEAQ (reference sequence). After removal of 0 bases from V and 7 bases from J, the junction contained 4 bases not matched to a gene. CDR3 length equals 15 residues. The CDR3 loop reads CASSLALAGGPEQYF. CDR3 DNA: TGTGCCAGCAGCTTAGCTCTAGCGGGAGGGCCGGAGCAGTACTTC.

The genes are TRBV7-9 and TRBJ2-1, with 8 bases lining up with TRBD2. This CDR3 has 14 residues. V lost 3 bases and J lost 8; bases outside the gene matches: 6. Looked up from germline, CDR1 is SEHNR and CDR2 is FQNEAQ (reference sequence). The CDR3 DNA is TGTGCCAGCAGCTTCGGGGGGGAATATGATGAGCAGTTCTTC. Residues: CASSFGGEYDEQFF.

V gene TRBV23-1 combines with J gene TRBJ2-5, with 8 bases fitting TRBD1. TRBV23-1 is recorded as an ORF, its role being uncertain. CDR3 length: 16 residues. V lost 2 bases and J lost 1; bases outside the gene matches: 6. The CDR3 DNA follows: TGCGCCAGCAGTCAAGACAGGGGATCACCCCAAGAGACCCAGTACTTC. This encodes CASSQDRGSPQETQYF.

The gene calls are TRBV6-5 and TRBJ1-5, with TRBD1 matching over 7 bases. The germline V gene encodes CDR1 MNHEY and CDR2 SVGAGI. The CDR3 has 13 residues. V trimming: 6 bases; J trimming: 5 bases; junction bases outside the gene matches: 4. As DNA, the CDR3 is TGTGCCAGCAGCGTTACAGGGGATCAGCCCCAGCATTTT. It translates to CASSVTGDQPQHF.